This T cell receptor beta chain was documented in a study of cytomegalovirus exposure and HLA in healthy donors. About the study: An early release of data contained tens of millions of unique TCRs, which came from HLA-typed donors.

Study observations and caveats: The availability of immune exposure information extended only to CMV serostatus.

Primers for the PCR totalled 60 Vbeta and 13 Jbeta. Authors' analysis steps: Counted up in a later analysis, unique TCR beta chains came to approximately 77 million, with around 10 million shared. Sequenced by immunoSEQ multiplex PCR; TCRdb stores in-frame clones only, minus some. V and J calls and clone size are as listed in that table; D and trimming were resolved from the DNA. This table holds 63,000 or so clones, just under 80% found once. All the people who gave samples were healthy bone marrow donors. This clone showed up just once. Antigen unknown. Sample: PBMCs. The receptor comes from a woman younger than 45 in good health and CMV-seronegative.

Here the CDR3 DNA reads TGTGCCAGCAGTTGGTTGGACTCAGGGGCCTCCTACGAGCAGTACTTC. It codes for CASSWLDSGASYEQYF. V and J are TRBV6-6 and TRBJ2-7, with a weak D call TRBD1 (6 bases). Germline lookup yields CDR1 MNHNY and CDR2 SVGAGI (reference sequence). Trimming removed 4 bases from V and 0 bases from J, with 16 bases in between. The CDR3 contains 16 residues.